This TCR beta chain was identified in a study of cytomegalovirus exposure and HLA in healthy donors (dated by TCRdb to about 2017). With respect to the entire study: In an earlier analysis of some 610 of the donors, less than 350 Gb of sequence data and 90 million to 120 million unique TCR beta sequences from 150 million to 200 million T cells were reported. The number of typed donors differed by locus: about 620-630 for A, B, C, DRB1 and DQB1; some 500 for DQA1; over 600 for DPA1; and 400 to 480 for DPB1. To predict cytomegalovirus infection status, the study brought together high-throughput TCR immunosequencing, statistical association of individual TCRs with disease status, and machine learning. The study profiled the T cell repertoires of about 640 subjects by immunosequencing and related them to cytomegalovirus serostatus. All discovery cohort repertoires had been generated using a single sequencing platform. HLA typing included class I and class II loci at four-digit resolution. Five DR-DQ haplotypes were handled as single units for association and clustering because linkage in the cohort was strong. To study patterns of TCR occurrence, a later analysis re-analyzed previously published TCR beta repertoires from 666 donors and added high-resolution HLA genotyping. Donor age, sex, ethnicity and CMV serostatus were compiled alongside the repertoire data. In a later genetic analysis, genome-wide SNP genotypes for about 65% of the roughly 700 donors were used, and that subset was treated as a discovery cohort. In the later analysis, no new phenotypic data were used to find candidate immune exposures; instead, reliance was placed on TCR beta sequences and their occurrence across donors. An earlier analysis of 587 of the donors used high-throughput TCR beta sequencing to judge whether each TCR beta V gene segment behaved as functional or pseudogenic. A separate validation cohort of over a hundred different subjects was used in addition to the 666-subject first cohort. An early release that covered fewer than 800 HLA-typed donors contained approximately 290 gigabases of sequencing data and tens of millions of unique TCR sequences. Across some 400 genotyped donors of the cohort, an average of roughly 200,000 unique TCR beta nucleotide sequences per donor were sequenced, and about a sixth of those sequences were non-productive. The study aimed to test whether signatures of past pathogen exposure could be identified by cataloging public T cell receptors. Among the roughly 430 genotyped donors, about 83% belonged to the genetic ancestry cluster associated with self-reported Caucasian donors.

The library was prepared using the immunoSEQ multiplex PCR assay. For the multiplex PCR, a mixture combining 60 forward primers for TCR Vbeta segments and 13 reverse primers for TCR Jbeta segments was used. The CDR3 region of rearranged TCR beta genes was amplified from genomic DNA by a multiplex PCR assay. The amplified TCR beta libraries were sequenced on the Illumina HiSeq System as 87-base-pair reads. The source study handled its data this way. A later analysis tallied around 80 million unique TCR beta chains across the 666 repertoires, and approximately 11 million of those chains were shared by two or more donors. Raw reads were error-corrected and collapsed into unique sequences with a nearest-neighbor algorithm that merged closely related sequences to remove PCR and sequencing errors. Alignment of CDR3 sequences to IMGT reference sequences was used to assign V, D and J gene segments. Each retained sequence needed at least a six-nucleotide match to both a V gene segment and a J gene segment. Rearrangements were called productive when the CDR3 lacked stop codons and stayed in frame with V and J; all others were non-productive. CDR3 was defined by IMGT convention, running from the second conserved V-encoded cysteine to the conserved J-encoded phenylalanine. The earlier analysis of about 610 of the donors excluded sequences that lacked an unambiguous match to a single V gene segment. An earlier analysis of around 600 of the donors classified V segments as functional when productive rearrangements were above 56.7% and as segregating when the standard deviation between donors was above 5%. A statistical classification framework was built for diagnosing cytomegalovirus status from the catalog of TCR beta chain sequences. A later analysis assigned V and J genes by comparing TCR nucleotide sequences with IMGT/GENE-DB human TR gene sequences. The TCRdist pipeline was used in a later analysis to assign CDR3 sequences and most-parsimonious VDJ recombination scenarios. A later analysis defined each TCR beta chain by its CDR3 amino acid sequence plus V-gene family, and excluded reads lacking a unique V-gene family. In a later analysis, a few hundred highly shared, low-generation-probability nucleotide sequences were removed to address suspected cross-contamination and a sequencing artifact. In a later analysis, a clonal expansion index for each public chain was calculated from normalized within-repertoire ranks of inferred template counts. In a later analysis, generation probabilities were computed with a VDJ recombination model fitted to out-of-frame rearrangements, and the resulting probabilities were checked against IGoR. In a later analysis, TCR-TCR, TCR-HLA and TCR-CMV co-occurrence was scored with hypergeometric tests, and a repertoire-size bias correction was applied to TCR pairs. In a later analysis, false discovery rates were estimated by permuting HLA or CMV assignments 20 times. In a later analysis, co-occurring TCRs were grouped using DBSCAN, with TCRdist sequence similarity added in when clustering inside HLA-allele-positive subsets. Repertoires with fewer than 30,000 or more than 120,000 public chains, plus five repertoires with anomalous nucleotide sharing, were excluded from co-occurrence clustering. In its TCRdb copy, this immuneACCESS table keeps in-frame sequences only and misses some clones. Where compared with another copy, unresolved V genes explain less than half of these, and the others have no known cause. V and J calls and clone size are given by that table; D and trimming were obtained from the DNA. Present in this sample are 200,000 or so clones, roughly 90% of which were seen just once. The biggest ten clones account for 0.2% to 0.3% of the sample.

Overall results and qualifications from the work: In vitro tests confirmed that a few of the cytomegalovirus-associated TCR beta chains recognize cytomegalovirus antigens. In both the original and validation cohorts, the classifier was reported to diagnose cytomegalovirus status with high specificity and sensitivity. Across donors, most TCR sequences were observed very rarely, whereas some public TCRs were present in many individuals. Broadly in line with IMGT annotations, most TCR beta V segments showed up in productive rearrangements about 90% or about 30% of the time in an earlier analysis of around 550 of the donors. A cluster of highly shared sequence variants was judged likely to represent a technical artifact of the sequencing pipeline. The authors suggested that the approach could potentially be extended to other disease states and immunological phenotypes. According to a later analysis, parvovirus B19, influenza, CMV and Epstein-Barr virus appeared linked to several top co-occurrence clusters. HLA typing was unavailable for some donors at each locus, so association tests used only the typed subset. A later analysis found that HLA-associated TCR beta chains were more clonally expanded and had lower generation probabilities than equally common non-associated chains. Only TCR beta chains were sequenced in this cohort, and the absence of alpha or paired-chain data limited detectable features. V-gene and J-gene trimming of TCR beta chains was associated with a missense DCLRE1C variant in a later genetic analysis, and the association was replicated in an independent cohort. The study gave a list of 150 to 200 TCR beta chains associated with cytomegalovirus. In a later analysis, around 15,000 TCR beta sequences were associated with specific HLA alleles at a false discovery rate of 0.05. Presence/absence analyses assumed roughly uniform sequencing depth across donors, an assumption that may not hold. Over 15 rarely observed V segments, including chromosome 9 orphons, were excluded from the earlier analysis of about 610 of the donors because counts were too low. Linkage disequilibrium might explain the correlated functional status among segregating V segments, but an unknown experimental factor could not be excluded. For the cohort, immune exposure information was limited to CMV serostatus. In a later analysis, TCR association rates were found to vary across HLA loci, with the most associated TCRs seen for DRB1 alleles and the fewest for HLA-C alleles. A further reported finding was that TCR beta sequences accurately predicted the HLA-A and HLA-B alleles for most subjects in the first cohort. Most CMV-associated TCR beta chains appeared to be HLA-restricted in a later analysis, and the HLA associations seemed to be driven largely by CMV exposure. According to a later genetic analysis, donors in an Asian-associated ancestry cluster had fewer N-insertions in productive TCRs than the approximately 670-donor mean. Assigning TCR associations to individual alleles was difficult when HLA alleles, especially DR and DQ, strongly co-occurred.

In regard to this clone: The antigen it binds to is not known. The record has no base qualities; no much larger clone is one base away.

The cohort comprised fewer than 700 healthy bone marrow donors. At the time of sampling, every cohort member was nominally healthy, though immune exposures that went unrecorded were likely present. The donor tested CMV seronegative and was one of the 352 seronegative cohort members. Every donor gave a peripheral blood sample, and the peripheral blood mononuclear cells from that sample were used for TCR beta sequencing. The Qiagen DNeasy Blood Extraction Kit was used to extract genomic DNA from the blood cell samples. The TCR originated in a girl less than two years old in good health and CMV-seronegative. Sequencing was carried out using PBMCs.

CDR3 protein: CASSMTGVNTEAFF. Read as DNA, the sequence is TGTGCCAGCAGCATGACAGGAGTGAACACTGAAGCTTTCTTT. The chain employs TRBV7-9 and TRBJ1-1; perhaps TRBD1 is the D gene, with 6 bases matching. Reading the germline V gene (reference sequence) gives CDR1 SEHNR and CDR2 FQNEAQ. The CDR3 numbers 14 residues from cysteine through phenylalanine. The entry retains the CDR3 DNA only, 42 bases that are in frame from base 1. Trimming takes 5 bases from V and 0 bases from J, and the germline ends sit 10 bases apart.